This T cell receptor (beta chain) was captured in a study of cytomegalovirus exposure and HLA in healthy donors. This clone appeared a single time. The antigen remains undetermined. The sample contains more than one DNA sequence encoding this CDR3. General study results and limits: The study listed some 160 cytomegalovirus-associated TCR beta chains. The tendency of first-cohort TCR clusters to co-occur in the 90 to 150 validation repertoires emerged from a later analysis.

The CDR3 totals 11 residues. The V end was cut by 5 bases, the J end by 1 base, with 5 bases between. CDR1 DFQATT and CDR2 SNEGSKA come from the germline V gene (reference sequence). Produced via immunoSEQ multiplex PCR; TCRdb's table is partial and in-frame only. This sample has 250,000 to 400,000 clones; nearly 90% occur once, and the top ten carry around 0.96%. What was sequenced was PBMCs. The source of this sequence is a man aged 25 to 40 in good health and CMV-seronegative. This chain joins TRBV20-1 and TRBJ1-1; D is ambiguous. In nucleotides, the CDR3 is TGCAGTGCTGGCGGGAACACTGAAGCTTTCTTT. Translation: CSAGGNTEAFF.